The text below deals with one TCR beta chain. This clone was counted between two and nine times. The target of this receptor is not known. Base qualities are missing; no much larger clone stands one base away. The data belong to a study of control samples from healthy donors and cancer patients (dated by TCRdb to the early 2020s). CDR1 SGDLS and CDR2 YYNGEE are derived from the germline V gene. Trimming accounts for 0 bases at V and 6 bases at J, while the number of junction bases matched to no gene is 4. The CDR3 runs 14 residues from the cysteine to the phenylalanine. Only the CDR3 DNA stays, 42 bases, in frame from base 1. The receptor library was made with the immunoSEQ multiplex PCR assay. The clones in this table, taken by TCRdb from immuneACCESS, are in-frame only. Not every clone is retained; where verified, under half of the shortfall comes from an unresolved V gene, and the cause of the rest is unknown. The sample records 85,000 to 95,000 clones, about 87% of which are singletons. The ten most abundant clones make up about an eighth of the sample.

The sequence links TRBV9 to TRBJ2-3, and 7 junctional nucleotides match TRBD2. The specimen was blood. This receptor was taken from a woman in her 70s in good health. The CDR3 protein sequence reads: CASSVEAGWDTQYF. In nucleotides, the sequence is TGTGCCAGCAGCGTAGAAGCGGGATGGGATACGCAGTATTTT. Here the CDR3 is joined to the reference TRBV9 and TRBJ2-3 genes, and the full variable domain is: DSGVTQTPKHLITATGQRVTLRCSPRSGDLSVYWYQQSLDQGLQFLIQYYNGEERAKGNILERFSAQQFPDLHSELNLSSLELGDSALYFCASSVEAGWDTQYFGPGTRLTVL.